The clone carrying this T cell receptor beta chain was found many times. Its antigen is currently unknown. The data derive from a study of identical twins. Study-wide results and limits: Memory repertoires showed no such pattern, whereas abundant cord blood beta clonotypes carried fewer insertions.

Carrying unique molecular identifiers, the cDNA also gained a universal primer site through template switching. One entry per CDR3 protein, called by TCRdb with MiXCR from the 5' RACE reads. Of roughly 770,000 distinct CDR3 sequences listed, roughly 18% are singletons. Germline values: CDR1 DFQATT, CDR2 SNEGSKA (reference sequence). The CDR3 runs to 14 residues. Trimming left V 4 bases short and J 4 bases short, with 15 bases between. These sequences were also reported in another study, on T cells expressing NK-cell markers.

The TCR sequence derives from a woman aged 18-30 years in good health. What was sequenced was PBMCs. The chain uses TRBV20-1 and TRBJ2-3; D may be TRBD2 (5 bases). The CDR3 bases are TGCAGTGCTACAAGCGGAGACGTTTCAGATACGCAGTATTTT. Encoded protein: CSATSGDVSDTQYF.